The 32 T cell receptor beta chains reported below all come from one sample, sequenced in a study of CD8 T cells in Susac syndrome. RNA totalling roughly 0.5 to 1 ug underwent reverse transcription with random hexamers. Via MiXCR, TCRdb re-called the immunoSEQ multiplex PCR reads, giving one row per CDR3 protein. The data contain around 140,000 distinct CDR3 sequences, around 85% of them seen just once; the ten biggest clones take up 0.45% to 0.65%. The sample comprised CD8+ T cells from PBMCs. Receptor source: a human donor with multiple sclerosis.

The CDR3 DNA reads TGCAGCGTTCGACACCAAAACTATGGCTACACCTTC. It encodes CSVRHQNYGYTF. The chain recombines TRBV29-1 with TRBJ1-2, with D uncertain. This CDR3 has 12 amino acids. Germline CDR1 and CDR2: SQVTM and ANQGSEA. Trimming cost V 5 bases and J 2 bases, with 9 bases left between them.

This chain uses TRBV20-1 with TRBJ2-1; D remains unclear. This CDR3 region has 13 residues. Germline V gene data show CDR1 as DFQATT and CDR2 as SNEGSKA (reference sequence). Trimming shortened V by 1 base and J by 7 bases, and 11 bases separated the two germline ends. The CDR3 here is CSARAPDSNEQFF. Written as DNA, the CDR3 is TGCAGTGCTAGAGCCCCCGACTCGAATGAGCAGTTCTTC.

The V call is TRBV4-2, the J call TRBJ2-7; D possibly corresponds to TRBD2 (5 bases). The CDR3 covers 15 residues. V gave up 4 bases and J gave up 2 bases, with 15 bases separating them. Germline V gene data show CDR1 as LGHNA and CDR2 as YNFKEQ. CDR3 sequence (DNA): TGTGCCAGCAGCCCGCTGGCCGGGGATCCCTACGAGCAGTACTTC. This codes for CASSPLAGDPYEQYF.

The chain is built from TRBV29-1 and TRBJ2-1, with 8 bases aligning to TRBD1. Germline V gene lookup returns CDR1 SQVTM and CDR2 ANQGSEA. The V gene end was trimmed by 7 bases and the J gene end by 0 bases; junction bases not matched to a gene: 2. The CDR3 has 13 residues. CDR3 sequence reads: CSATGGSYNEQFF. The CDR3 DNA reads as TGCAGCGCCACAGGGGGCTCCTACAATGAGCAGTTCTTC.

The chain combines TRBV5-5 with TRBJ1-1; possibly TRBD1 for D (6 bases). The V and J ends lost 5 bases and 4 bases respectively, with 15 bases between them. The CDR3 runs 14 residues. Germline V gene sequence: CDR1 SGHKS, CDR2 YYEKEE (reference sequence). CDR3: CASSFIRGGTEAFF. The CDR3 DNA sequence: TGTGCCAGCAGTTTTATCAGGGGAGGCACTGAAGCTTTCTTT. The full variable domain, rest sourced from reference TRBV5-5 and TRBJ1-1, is DAGVTQSPTHLIKTRGQQVTLRCSPISGHKSVSWYQQVLGQGPQFIFQYYEKEERGRGNFPDRFSARQFPNYSSELNVNALLLGDSALYLCASSFIRGGTEAFFGQGTRLTVV.

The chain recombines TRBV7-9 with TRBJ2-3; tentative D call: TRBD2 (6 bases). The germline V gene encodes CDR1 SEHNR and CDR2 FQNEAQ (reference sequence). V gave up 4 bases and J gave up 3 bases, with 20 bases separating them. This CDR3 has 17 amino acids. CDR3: CASSYIVIIGGTDTQYF. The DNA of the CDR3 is TGTGCCAGCAGCTACATCGTGATCATCGGGGGAACAGATACGCAGTATTTT. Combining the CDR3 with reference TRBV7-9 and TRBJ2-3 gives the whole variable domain DTGVSQNPRHKITKRGQNVTFRCDPISEHNRLYWYRQTLGQGPEFLTYFQNEAQLEKSRLLSDRFSAERPKGSFSTLEIQRTEQGDSAMYLCASSYIVIIGGTDTQYFGPGTRLTVL.

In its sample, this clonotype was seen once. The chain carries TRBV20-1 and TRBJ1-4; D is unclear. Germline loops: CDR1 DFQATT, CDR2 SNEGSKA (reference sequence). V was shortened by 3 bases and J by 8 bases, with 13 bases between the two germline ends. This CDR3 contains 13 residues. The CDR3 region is CSASALRNEKLFF. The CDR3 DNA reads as TGCAGTGCTAGCGCCTTAAGGAACGAAAAACTGTTTTTT.

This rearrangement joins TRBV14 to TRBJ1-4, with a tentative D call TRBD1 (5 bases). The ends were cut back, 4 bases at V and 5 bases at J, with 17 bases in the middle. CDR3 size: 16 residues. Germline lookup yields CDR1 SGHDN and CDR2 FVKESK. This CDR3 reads CASSRDGISLNEKLFF. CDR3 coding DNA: TGTGCCAGCAGCCGGGACGGAATTAGTCTGAATGAAAAACTGTTTTTT.

CDR3 sequence reads: CASSSDRGNTEAFF. The CDR3 bases are TGTGCCAGCAGCTCGGACAGGGGAAACACTGAAGCTTTCTTT. The chain links TRBV7-9 to TRBJ1-1, with 9 bases matching TRBD1. V shed 4 bases, J shed 2 bases, and the junction held 2 bases outside the gene matches. The length of the CDR3 is 14 residues. Germline CDR1 SEHNR, CDR2 FQNEAQ (reference sequence).

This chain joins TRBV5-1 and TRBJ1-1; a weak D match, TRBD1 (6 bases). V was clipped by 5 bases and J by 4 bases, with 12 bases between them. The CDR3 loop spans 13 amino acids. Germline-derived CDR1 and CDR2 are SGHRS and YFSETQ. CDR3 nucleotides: TGCGCCAGCAGGGGAGGGGGGACCACTGAAGCTTTCTTT. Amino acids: CASRGGGTTEAFF.

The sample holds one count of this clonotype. As DNA, the CDR3 is TGTGCCAGCAGTTACTCGAGAGCCGAATTACTTGGCTACACCTTC. Translation gives CASSYSRAELLGYTF. The chain has TRBV6-2 or TRBV6-3 and TRBJ1-2, with D unclear. The V gene's germline CDR1 is MNHEY and CDR2 SVGEGT. V was clipped by 0 bases and J by 7 bases, with 15 bases between them. The CDR3 runs 15 residues.

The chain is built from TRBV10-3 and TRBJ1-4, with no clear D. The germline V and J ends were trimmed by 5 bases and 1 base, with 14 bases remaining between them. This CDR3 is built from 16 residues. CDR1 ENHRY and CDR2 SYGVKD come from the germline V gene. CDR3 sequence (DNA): TGTGCCATCAGTCCCGGATCAACGGAAACTAATGAAAAACTGTTTTTT. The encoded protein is CAISPGSTETNEKLFF.

As DNA, the CDR3 is TGTGCCTGGAGTGCCCCCATAGGAGAACAAGAGACCCAGTACTTC. The encoded protein is CAWSAPIGEQETQYF. The chain employs TRBV30 and TRBJ2-5; the D is unclear. Germline CDR1 reads GTSNPN; CDR2 reads SVGIG (reference sequence). This CDR3 has 15 residues. Trimming took 1 base from V and 2 from J, leaving 14 bases between them. Supplemented by reference TRBV30 and TRBJ2-5, the full variable domain reads SQTIHQWPATLVQPVGSPLSLECTVEGTSNPNLYWYRQAAGRGLQLLFYSVGIGQISSEVPQNLSASRPQDRQFILSSKKLLLSDSGFYLCAWSAPIGEQETQYFGPGTRLLVL.

As DNA, the CDR3 is TGTGCCAGCAGCTTAGGTGGGGCGTACCAAGAGACCCAGTACTTC. Encoded protein: CASSLGGAYQETQYF. The chain uses TRBV7-9 and TRBJ2-5; a possible D gene is TRBD1 (5 bases). Germline V gene lookup returns CDR1 SEHNR and CDR2 FQNEAQ (reference sequence). V dropped 1 base and J dropped 0 bases, with 9 bases sitting between them. The CDR3 length is 15 residues.

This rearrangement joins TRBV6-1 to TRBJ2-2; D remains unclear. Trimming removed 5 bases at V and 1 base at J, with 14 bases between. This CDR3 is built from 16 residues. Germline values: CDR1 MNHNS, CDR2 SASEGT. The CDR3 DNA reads TGTGCCAGCAGTCCCTTCGGACGGCTGAACACCGGGGAGCTGTTTTTT. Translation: CASSPFGRLNTGELFF.

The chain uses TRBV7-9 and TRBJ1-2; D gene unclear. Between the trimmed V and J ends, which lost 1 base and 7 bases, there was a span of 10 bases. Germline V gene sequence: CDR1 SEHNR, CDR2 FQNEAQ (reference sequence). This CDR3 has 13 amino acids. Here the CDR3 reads CASSLVLERGYTF. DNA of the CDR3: TGTGCCAGCAGCTTAGTGTTGGAGCGTGGCTACACCTTC.

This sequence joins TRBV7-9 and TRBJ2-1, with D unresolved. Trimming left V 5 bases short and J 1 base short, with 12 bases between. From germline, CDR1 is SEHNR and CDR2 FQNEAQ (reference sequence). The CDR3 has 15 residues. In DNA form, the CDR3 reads TGTGCCAGCAGCCACCCGGTTATATCCTACAATGAGCAGTTCTTC. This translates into CASSHPVISYNEQFF.

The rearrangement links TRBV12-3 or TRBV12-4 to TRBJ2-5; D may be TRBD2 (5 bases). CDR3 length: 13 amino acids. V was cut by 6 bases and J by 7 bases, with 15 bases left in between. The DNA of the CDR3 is TGTGCCAGCAGCCCCGACTCTCGGGGGACCCAGTACTTC. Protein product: CASSPDSRGTQYF.

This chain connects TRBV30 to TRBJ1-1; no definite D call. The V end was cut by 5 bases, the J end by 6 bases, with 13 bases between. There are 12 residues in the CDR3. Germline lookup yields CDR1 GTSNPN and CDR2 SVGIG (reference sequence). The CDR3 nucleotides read TGTGCCTGGGGGGAGAGAGGCCCTGAAGCTTTCTTT. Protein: CAWGERGPEAFF.

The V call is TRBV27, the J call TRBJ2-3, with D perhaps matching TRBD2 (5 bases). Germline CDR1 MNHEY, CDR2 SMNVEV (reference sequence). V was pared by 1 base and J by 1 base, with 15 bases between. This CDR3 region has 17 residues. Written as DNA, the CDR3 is TGTGCCAGCAGTTTATGGGGAGCGAGTTTGGGCACAGATACGCAGTATTTT. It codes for CASSLWGASLGTDTQYF.

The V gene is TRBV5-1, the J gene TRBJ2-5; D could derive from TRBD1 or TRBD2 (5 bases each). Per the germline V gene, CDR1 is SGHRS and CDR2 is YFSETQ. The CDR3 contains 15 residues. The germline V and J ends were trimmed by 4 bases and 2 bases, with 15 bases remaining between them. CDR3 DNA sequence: TGCGCCAGCAGCATCGGGACGCCTACACAAGAGACCCAGTACTTC. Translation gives CASSIGTPTQETQYF.

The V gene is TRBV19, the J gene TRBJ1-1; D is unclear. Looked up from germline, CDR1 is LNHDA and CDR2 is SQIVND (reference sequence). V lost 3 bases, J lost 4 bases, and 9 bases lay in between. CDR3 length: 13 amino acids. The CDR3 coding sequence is TGTGCCAGTAGTATTGGGGTTTCCACTGAAGCTTTCTTT. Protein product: CASSIGVSTEAFF.

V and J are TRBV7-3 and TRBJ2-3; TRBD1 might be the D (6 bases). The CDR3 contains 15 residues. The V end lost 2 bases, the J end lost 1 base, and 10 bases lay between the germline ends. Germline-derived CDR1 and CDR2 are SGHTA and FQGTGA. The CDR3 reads CASSLVGAGTDTQYF. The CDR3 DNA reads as TGTGCCAGCAGCTTAGTGGGGGCCGGCACAGATACGCAGTATTTT. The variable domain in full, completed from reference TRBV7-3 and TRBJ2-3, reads GAGVSQTPSNKVTEKGKYVELRCDPISGHTALYWYRQSLGQGPEFLIYFQGTGAADDSGLPNDRFFAVRPEGSVSTLKIQRTERGDSAVYLCASSLVGAGTDTQYFGPGTRLTVL.

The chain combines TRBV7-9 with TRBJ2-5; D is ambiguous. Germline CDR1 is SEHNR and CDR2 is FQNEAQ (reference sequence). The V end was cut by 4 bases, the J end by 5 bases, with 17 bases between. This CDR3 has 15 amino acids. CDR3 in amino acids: CASSSSPRHTETQYF. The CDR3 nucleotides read TGTGCCAGCAGCTCCAGCCCGCGACATACGGAGACCCAGTACTTC.

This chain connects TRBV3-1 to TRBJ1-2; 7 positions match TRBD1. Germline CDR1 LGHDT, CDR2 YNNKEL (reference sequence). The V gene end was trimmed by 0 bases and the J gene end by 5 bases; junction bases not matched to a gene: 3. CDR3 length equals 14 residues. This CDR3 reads CASSQEGTVYGYTF. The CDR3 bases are TGTGCCAGCAGCCAAGAGGGGACAGTTTATGGCTACACCTTC.

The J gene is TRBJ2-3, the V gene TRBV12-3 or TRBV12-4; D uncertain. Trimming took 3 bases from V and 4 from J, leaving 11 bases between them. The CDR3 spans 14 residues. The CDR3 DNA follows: TGTGCCAGCAGTTTTGCGTTAGGCGCAGATACGCAGTATTTT. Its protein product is CASSFALGADTQYF.

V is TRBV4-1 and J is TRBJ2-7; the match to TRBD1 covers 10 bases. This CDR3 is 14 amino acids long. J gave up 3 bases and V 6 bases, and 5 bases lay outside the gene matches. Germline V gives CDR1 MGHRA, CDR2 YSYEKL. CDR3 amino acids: CASRRGQGVYEQYF. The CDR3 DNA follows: TGCGCCAGCAGACGAGGACAGGGGGTCTACGAGCAGTACTTC.

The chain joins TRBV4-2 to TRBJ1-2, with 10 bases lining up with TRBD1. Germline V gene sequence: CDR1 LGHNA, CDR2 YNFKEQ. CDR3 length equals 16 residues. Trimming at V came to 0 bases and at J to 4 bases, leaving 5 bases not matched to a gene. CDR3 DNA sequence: TGTGCCAGCAGCCAAGATCTGACAGGGGGCTTCTATGGCTACACCTTC. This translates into CASSQDLTGGFYGYTF.

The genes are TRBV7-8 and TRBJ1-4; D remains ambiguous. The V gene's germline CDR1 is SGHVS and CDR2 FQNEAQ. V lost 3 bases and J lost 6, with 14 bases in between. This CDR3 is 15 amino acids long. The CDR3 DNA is TGTGCCAGCAGCTTCTTTGGGTCTGGTCATGAAAAACTGTTTTTT. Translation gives CASSFFGSGHEKLFF. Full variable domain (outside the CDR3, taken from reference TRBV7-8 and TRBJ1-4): GAGVSQSPRYKVAKRGQDVALRCDPISGHVSLFWYQQALGQGPEFLTYFQNEAQLDKSGLPSDRFFAERPEGSVSTLKIQRTQQEDSAVYLCASSFFGSGHEKLFFGSGTQLSVL.

The DNA for the CDR3 is TGTGCCAGCAGTCCCGGGACTAGCGGGAGTAACGAGCAGTACGTC. Encoded protein: CASSPGTSGSNEQYV. The J gene is TRBJ2-7, the V gene TRBV27; 14 nucleotides align to TRBD2. Looked up from germline, CDR1 is MNHEY and CDR2 is SMNVEV (reference sequence). V gave up 5 bases and J gave up 5 bases; unmatched junction bases: 5. The CDR3 runs 15 residues.

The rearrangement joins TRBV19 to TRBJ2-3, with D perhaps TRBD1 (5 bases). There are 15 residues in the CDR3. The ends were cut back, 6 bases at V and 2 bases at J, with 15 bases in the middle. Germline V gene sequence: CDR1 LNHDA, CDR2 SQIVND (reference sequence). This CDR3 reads CASRLQVEFTDTQYF. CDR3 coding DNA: TGTGCCAGTAGATTACAGGTCGAGTTCACAGATACGCAGTATTTT.

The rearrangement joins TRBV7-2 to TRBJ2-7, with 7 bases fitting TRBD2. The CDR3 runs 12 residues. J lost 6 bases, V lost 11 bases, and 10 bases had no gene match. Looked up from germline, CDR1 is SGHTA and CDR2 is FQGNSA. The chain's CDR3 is CASGGRRGEQYV. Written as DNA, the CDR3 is TGTGCCTCCGGCGGGAGAAGGGGCGAGCAGTACGTC.